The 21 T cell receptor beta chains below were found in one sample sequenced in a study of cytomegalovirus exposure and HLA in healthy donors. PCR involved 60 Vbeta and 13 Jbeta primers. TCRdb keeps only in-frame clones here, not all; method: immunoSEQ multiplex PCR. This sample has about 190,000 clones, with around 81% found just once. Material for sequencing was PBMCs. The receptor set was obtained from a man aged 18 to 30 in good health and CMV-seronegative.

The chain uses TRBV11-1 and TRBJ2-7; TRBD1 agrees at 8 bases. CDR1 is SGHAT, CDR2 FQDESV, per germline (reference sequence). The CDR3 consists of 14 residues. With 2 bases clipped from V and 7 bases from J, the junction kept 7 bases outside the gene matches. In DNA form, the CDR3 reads TGTGCCAGCAGCTTATCAAGGACAGGGTCAGAGCAGTACTTC. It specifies CASSLSRTGSEQYF.

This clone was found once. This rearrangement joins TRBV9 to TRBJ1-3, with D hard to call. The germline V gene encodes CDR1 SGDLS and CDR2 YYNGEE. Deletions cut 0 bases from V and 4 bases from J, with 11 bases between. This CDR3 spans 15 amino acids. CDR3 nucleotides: TGTGCCAGCAGCGTAGACGGAGAGAGAGGAAACACCATATATTTT. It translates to CASSVDGERGNTIYF.

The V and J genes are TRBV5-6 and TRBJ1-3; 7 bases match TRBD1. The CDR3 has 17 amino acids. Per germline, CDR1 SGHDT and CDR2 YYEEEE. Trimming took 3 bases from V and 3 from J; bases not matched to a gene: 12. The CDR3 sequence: CASSSLPRGLYGNTIYF. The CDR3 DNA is TGTGCCAGCAGCTCTTTACCTAGGGGGCTATATGGAAACACCATATATTTT.

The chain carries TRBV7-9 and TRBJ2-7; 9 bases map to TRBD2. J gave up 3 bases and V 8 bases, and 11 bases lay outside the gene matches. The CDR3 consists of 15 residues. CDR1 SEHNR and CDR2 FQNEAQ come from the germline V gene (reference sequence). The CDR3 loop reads CASFSGAGGLYEQYF. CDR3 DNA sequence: TGTGCCAGCTTTTCTGGAGCGGGAGGTCTCTACGAGCAGTACTTC.

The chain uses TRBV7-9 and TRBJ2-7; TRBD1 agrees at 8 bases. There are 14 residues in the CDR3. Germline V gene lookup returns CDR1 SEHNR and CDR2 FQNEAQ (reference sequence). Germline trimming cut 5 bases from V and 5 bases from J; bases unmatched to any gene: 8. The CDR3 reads CASSRRTGFHEQYF. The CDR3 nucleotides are TGTGCCAGCAGCCGGCGGACAGGGTTCCACGAGCAGTACTTC. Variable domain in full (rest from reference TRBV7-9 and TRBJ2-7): DTGVSQNPRHKITKRGQNVTFRCDPISEHNRLYWYRQTLGQGPEFLTYFQNEAQLEKSRLLSDRFSAERPKGSFSTLEIQRTEQGDSAMYLCASSRRTGFHEQYFGPGTRLTVT.

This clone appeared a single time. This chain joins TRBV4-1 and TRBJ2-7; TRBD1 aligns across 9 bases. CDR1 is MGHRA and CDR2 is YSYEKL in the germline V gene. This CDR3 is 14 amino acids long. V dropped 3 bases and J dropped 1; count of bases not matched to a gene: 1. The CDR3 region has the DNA TGCGCCAGCAGCCACGGGACAGGGTCCTACGAGCAGTACTTC. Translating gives CASSHGTGSYEQYF.

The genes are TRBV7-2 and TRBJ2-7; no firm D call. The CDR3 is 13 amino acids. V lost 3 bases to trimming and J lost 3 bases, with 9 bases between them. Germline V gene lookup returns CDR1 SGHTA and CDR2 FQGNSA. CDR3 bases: TGTGCCAGCAGCTTCCTCGGGTTCTACGAGCAGTACTTC. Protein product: CASSFLGFYEQYF.

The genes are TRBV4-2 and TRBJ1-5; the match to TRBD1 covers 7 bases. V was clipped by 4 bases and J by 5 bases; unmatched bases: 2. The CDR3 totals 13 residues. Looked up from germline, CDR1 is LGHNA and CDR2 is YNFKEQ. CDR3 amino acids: CASSPRGDQPQHF. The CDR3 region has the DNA TGTGCCAGCAGCCCCAGGGGGGATCAGCCCCAGCATTTT.

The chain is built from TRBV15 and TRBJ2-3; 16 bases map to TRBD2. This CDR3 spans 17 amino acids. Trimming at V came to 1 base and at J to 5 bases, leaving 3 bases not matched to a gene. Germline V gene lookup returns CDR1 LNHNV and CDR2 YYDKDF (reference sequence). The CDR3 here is CATSRGGLAGGRDTQYF. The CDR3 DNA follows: TGTGCCACCAGCAGAGGGGGACTAGCGGGGGGGAGAGATACGCAGTATTTT.

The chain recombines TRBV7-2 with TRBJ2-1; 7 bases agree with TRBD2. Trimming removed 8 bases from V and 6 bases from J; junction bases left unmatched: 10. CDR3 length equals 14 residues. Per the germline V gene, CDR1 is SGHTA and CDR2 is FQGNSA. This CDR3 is CASLRPSGLNEQFF. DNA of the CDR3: TGTGCCAGCCTACGTCCTAGCGGACTCAATGAGCAGTTCTTC.

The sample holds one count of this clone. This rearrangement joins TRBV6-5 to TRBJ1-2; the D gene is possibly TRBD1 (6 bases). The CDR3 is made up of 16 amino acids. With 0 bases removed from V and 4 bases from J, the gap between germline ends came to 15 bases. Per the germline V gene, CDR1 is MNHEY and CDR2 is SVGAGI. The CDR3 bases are TGTGCCAGCAGTTACTCAGGGGGGGTCGGGGTCTATGGCTACACCTTC. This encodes CASSYSGGVGVYGYTF.

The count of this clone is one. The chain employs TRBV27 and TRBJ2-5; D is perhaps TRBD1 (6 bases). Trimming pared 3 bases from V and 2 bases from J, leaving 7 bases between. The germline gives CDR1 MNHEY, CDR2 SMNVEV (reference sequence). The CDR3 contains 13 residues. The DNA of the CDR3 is TGTGCCAGCAGTTTGGACAGACAAGAGACCCAGTACTTC. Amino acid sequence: CASSLDRQETQYF.

CDR3 residues: CASSELGGIATNEKLFF. The CDR3 nucleotides read TGTGCCAGCAGTGAATTAGGGGGAATAGCAACTAATGAAAAACTGTTTTTT. J is TRBJ1-4 and V is TRBV25-1; weak D call: TRBD1 (6 bases). The CDR3 spans 17 residues. CDR1 is MGHDK and CDR2 is SYGVNS in the germline V gene. Trimming shortened V by 1 base and J by 0 bases, and 12 bases separated the two germline ends.

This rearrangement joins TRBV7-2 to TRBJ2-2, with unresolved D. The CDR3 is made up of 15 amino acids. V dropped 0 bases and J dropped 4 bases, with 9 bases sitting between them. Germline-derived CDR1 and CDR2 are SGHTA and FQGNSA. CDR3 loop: CASSLASLATGELFF. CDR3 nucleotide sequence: TGTGCCAGCAGCTTAGCGAGCTTAGCCACCGGGGAGCTGTTTTTT.

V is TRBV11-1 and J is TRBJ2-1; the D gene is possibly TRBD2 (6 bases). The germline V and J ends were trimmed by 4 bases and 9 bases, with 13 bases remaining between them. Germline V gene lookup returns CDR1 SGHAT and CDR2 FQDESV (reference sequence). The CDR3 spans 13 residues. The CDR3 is CASSSTGLGEQFF. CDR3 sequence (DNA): TGTGCCAGCAGCTCTACGGGACTTGGTGAGCAGTTCTTC.

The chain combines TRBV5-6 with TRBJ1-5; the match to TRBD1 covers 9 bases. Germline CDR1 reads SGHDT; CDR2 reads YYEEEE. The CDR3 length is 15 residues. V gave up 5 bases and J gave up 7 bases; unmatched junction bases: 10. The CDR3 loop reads CASSPGTGKGQPQHF. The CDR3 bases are TGTGCCAGCAGTCCCGGGACAGGGAAGGGCCAGCCCCAGCATTTT.

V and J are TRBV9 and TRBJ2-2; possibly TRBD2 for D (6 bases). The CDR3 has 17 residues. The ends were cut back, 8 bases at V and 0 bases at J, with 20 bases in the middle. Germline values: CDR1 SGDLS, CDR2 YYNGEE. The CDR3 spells CASTLRGGSTNTGELFF. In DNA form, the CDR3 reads TGTGCCAGTACCCTGCGGGGAGGCAGCACGAACACCGGGGAGCTGTTTTTT.

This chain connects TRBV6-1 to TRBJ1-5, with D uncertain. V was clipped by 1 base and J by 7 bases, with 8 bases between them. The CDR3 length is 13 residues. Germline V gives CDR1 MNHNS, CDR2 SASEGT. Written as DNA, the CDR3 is TGTGCCAGCAGTGAAGTTGAAAGCCAGCCCCAGCATTTT. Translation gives CASSEVESQPQHF.

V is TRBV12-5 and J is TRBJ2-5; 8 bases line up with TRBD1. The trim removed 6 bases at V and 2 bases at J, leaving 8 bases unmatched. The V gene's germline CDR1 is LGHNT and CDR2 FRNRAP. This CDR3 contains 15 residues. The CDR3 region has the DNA TGTGCTAGTGGAGCCGACAGGGGTCTACAAGAGACCCAGTACTTC. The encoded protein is CASGADRGLQETQYF.

CDR3 amino acids: CASGTGPDTQYF. CDR3 in DNA: TGTGCCAGCGGGACAGGGCCAGATACGCAGTATTTT. The chain employs TRBV6-6 and TRBJ2-3; 9 bases align to TRBD1. CDR3 size: 12 residues. Trimming cost V 8 bases and J 4 bases; bases outside gene matches: 1. Per germline, CDR1 MNHNY and CDR2 SVGAGI (reference sequence).

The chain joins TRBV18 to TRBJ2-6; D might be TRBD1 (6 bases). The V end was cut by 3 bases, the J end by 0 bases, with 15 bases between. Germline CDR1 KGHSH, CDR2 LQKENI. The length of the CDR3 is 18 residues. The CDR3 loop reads CASSPPQGSPSGANVLTF. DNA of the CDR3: TGTGCCAGCTCACCGCCCCAGGGGTCCCCCTCTGGGGCCAACGTCCTGACTTTC.